What follows is one T cell receptor beta chain and its context. The target antigen is unknown. Germline V gene data show CDR1 as SGHDN and CDR2 as FVKESK. The CDR3 runs to 13 residues. Trimming cost V 0 bases and J 5 bases, with 5 bases left between them. The sample belongs to a study of vaccination and CD4 T cells after COVID-19. Cultured CD4+ T-cell DNA underwent Oncomine TCR Beta short-read sequencing. TCRdb recomputed calls from the PCR reads with MiXCR, one row per CDR3 protein. The repertoire holds around 10,000 distinct CDR3 sequences, with roughly 56% as singletons. Documented treatment: roughly ten-day PBMC culture with coronavirus spike peptide pools or control peptides (ViraFEST assay).

The clonotype originates from a human donor who had recovered from COVID-19. The sample consisted of CD4+ T cells from blood, cultured in vitro. The V gene is TRBV14, the J gene TRBJ1-5; the D is unclear. The CDR3 DNA is TGTGCCAGCAGCCAAGATCGGTATCAGCCCCAGCATTTT. This sequence encodes CASSQDRYQPQHF.